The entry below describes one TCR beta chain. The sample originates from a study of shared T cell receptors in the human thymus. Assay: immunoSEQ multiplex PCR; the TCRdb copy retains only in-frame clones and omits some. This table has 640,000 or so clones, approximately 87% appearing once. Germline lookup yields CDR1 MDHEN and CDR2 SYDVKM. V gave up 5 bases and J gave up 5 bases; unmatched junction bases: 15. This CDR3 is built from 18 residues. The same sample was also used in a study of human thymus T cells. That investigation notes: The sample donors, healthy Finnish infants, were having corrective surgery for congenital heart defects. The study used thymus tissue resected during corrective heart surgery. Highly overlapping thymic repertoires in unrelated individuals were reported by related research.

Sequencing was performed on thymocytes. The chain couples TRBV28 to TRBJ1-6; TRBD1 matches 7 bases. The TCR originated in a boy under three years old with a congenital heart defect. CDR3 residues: CASSLHKQGLRNNSPLHF. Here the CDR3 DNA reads TGTGCCAGCAGTCTTCATAAACAGGGGTTAAGAAATAATTCACCCCTCCACTTT.